This is a list of T cell receptor beta chains from one sample in a study of blood T cells in healthy people across ages. TCRdb fed the 5' RACE reads into MiXCR, producing one record per CDR3 protein. The table includes around 1,500,000 distinct CDR3 sequences, 28% detected once. Sequences were obtained from blood. The receptors derive from a woman aged 30 to 39 in good health. CDR3s leave out the opening cysteine and the closing phenylalanine or tryptophan. D genes are given only for firm matches.

D: NA
V: TRBV5-1
J: TRBJ2-5
CDR3: ASSFNKRQETQY

D: TRBD1
V: TRBV29-1
J: TRBJ2-7
CDR3: SVTDRGLYPDEQY

D: TRBD1
V: TRBV27
J: TRBJ2-1
CDR3: ASSLNVYRGYDEQF

D: NA
V: TRBV11-2
J: TRBJ2-5
CDR3: ASSLWRGHQETQY

D: NA
V: TRBV20-1
J: TRBJ2-7
CDR3: SAWDYEQY

D: NA
V: TRBV2
J: TRBJ2-5
CDR3: ASLRDGYDQY

D: TRBD2
V: TRBV12-3/TRBV12-4
J: TRBJ2-1
CDR3: ASSSTSGGAGYEQV

D: NA
V: TRBV5-8
J: TRBJ2-1
CDR3: ASSLAVGMGYNEQF

D: NA
V: TRBV13
J: TRBJ2-7
CDR3: ASSHEGYEQY

D: NA
V: TRBV20-1
J: TRBJ1-2
CDR3: SASWDGNNYGYT

D: TRBD1
V: TRBV2
J: TRBJ2-7
CDR3: ASSEARGRYEQY

D: TRBD2
V: TRBV20-1
J: TRBJ2-1
CDR3: SADPGLAGNEQC

D: TRBD2
V: TRBV14
J: TRBJ2-3
CDR3: ASSPLAGSADTQY

D: NA
V: TRBV15
J: TRBJ1-4
CDR3: ATSRDEEKLF

D: NA
V: TRBV7-2
J: TRBJ1-4
CDR3: ASRGGTVDEKLF

D: NA
V: TRBV5-1
J: TRBJ1-1
CDR3: ASTFGGVDTEAF

D: TRBD1
V: TRBV7-9
J: TRBJ2-1
CDR3: ASSMGQAPPNEQF

D: NA
V: TRBV30
J: TRBJ1-5
CDR3: AWSGESGVSQH

D: TRBD1
V: TRBV20-1
J: TRBJ2-7
CDR3: SAILGTALTYEQY

D: NA
V: TRBV20-1
J: TRBJ2-2
CDR3: SARDHSRPGELF

D: TRBD1
V: TRBV29-1
J: TRBJ2-6
CDR3: SCAGGSGANVRT

D: NA
V: TRBV6-1
J: TRBJ2-5
CDR3: ASTGGRDQY

D: TRBD2
V: TRBV11-2
J: TRBJ2-5
CDR3: ASSSGLAGCETQY

D: TRBD2
V: TRBV27
J: TRBJ2-3
CDR3: ASSFGSGAPDTQY

D: NA
V: TRBV7-2
J: TRBJ2-5
CDR3: ASSLFHRETQY

D: NA
V: TRBV7-3
J: TRBJ2-5
CDR3: ASSFLAGRETQY

D: NA
V: TRBV3-1
J: TRBJ2-7
CDR3: AGSQSSKGQY

D: NA
V: TRBV20-1
J: TRBJ2-7
CDR3: SARSPGGAGSGYEQY

D: NA
V: TRBV2
J: TRBJ2-2
CDR3: ASKIRADTGELF

D: TRBD2
V: TRBV18
J: TRBJ2-1
CDR3: ASSPQRTSLEQF

D: NA
V: TRBV30
J: TRBJ2-5
CDR3: TSQGGETQY

D: NA
V: TRBV11-2
J: TRBJ2-3
CDR3: ASSLWPSLDTQY

D: NA
V: TRBV20-1
J: TRBJ2-4
CDR3: SAREDRTQKNIQY

D: NA
V: TRBV6-6
J: TRBJ1-2
CDR3: ASSYSDGYT

D: NA
V: TRBV19
J: TRBJ1-5
CDR3: ASRPTDQPQH

D: TRBD2
V: TRBV9
J: TRBJ2-7
CDR3: ASSPPAGDPYEQY

D: TRBD1
V: TRBV6-5
J: TRBJ1-2
CDR3: ASRKKTGTGIRGYT

D: TRBD1
V: TRBV5-1
J: TRBJ2-3
CDR3: ASSTTGEDTQY

D: NA
V: TRBV5-1
J: TRBJ2-7
CDR3: ASLRAWGGWEQY

D: TRBD2
V: TRBV20-1
J: TRBJ2-5
CDR3: SADGGVDGLAGETQY

D: TRBD2
V: TRBV7-2
J: TRBJ2-5
CDR3: ASSISGTEETQY

D: TRBD2
V: TRBV20-1
J: TRBJ2-4
CDR3: SARDGGLAGNEQY

D: TRBD2
V: TRBV12-3/TRBV12-4
J: TRBJ2-3
CDR3: ASSNMLAGAADTQY

D: NA
V: TRBV5-1
J: TRBJ2-7
CDR3: ASSWGRTSSSYEQY

D: TRBD2
V: TRBV5-1
J: TRBJ2-3
CDR3: ASSLTTSGTDTQY

D: TRBD2
V: TRBV5-1
J: TRBJ2-1
CDR3: ASSLMTSGVYNEQF

D: TRBD2
V: TRBV20-1
J: TRBJ2-5
CDR3: SATTSGDFQETQY

D: NA
V: TRBV2
J: TRBJ1-1
CDR3: ASRKVLSTEAF

D: TRBD2
V: TRBV2
J: TRBJ2-2
CDR3: ASRGRLAGGTNTGELF

D: NA
V: TRBV5-1
J: TRBJ2-7
CDR3: ATRFRTESYEQY

D: TRBD1
V: TRBV27
J: TRBJ2-7
CDR3: ASSLSNRGQGEQY

D: TRBD2
V: TRBV27
J: TRBJ2-1
CDR3: ASSSRSTGGNEQF